The 15 T cell receptor beta chains presented below share a single source sample, sequenced in a study of response to subunit inactivated influenza vaccine. TCRdb reprocessed the RT-PCR reads via MiXCR and lists one record per CDR3 protein. The data show 710,000 or so distinct CDR3 sequences, roughly 14% seen once. The sequenced sample was PBMCs from blood, obtained about 11 days after vaccination. The receptors come from a middle-aged man who received an inactivated influenza vaccine.

This clonotype has just a few counts. The chain combines TRBV4-3 with TRBJ2-2, with 9 positions matching TRBD2. CDR1 and CDR2 (germline): LGHNA, YSLEER. Trimming cost V 1 base and J 6 bases; bases outside gene matches: 12. This CDR3 region has 18 residues. The CDR3 DNA follows: TGCGCCAGCAGCCAAGGTGGTAGCGGGAGTTCGTCGGCCGGGGAGCTGTTTTTT. As protein: CASSQGGSGSSSAGELFF.

This clonotype was counted many times. The V and J genes are TRBV6-1 and TRBJ2-1; weak D call: TRBD2 (5 bases). Trimming removed 1 base at V and 15 bases at J, with 10 bases between. CDR1 is MNHNS and CDR2 is SASEGT in the germline V gene. This CDR3 has 11 residues. CDR3 in DNA: TGTGCCAGCAGTGAAGAAGCTAGCCGGTTCTTC. It specifies CASSEEASRFF.

In its sample, this clonotype was seen once. A junction boundary mismatches the germline segment, possibly from a read error. The chain combines TRBV20-1 with TRBJ2-5, with D tentatively TRBD2 (6 bases). CDR1 and CDR2 from the germline V gene are DFQATT and SNEGSKA (reference sequence). This CDR3 spans 15 amino acids. CDR3 residues: CCAPPAALAGETQYF. DNA for the CDR3: TGCTGTGCTCCCCCCGCGGCACTAGCTGGAGAGACCCAGTACTTC.

This clonotype was observed a few times. The V and J genes are TRBV15 and TRBJ2-5, with D unresolved. CDR1 is LNHNV, CDR2 YYDKDF, per germline (reference sequence). The CDR3 spans 15 residues. Deletions cut 0 bases from V and 1 base from J, with 9 bases between. In DNA, the CDR3 is TGTGCCACCAGCAGAGATCGGGCAGCCCAAGAGACCCAGTACTTC. The encoded protein is CATSRDRAAQETQYF.

This clonotype turned up a few times. The chain combines TRBV7-2 with TRBJ2-5, with D tentatively TRBD2 (6 bases). Trimming cost V 5 bases and J 2 bases, with 18 bases left between them. The CDR3 contains 16 residues. CDR1 and CDR2 (germline): SGHTA, FQGNSA. CDR3 nucleotides: TGTGCCAGCAGCCCGGGACTCAACGGACGGCAAGAGACCCAGTACTTC. Translation gives CASSPGLNGRQETQYF.

This clonotype came up a few times. This chain connects TRBV5-1 to TRBJ2-7; TRBD1 might be the D (7 bases). Trimming shortened V by 3 bases and J by 4 bases, and 14 bases separated the two germline ends. This CDR3 is built from 14 residues. Germline CDR1 is SGHRS and CDR2 is YFSETQ. For the CDR3, the DNA is TGCGCCAGCAGCTGGAGGGACAGTATGTACGAGCAGTACTTC. It yields the protein CASSWRDSMYEQYF.

As for this clonotype: One junction end does not reproduce the germline sequence, and a read error may be involved. CDR3 amino acids: CASSYGTSVYTETQYF. Written as DNA, the CDR3 is TGTGCCAGCAGCTATGGGACTAGCGTTTACACAGAGACGCAGTATTTT. The chain links TRBV7-2 to TRBJ2-3; 10 bases agree with TRBD2. The CDR3 is 16 residues long. Germline V CDR1 and CDR2: SGHTA, FQGNSA.

The chain couples TRBV7-9 to TRBJ1-3, with no clear D. From germline, CDR1 is SEHNR and CDR2 FQNEAQ (reference sequence). V lost 5 bases to trimming and J lost 2 bases, with 13 bases between them. This CDR3 spans 15 amino acids. The CDR3: CASSPPGPAGNTIYF. The DNA for the CDR3 is TGTGCCAGCAGCCCACCCGGACCAGCTGGAAACACCATATATTTT.

V and J are TRBV18 and TRBJ2-5; D may be TRBD1 (6 bases). Trimming stripped 3 bases from V and 2 bases from J, with 10 bases between. The CDR3 contains 14 residues. Looked up from germline, CDR1 is KGHSH and CDR2 is LQKENI. CDR3 nucleotides: TGTGCCAGCTCACCGCAACAGGGTCAAGAGACCCAGTACTTC. Residues: CASSPQQGQETQYF. Complete variable domain (other parts from reference TRBV18 and TRBJ2-5): NAGVMQNPRHLVRRRGQEARLRCSPMKGHSHVYWYRQLPEEGLKFMVYLQKENIIDESGMPKERFSAEFPKEGPSILRIQQVVRGDSAAYFCASSPQQGQETQYFGPGTRLLVL.

The table lists this clonotype with a few counts. The V gene is TRBV21-1, the J gene TRBJ2-7; the table calls TRBD2, which could not be checked here. TRBV21-1 is given as a pseudogene. The CDR3 has 18 amino acids. CDR3 sequence reads: CASSKAERERYKGYEQYF. In DNA form, the CDR3 reads TGTGCCAGCAGCAAAGCGGAGCGGGAGAGGTATAAGGGATACGAGCAGTACTTC.

J is TRBJ1-1 and V is TRBV28; D unresolved. Germline values: CDR1 MDHEN, CDR2 SYDVKM. CDR3 size: 13 residues. Trimming took 8 bases from V and 0 from J, leaving 10 bases between them. The CDR3 sequence is CASLGHLNTEAFF. The DNA for the CDR3 is TGTGCCAGCCTCGGCCATTTGAACACTGAAGCTTTCTTT.

This chain joins TRBV20-1 and TRBJ2-5; 10 bases align to TRBD1. CDR3 length: 14 residues. The V segment lost 3 bases and the J segment 1 base; nucleotides outside the gene matches: 2. Germline V gene sequence: CDR1 DFQATT, CDR2 SNEGSKA (reference sequence). The CDR3 DNA reads TGCAGTGCTAGTGGGGACAGGGGCCAAGAGACCCAGTACTTC. It codes for CSASGDRGQETQYF.

In this sample, this clonotype turned up a few times. CDR3 loop: CATSGGGEQYF. As DNA, the CDR3 is TGTGCCACCAGTGGGGGGGGAGAGCAGTACTTC. The chain uses TRBV24-1 and TRBJ2-7, with 7 bases fitting TRBD2. This CDR3 is built from 11 residues. The J segment lost 7 bases and the V segment lost 5 bases, leaving 1 base of the junction unmatched. Germline V CDR1 and CDR2: KGHDR, SFDVKD.

This clonotype was seen a handful of times. J is TRBJ2-7 and V is TRBV15; 7 bases line up with TRBD1. CDR1 and CDR2 (germline): LNHNV, YYDKDF (reference sequence). J gave up 8 bases and V 3 bases, and 7 bases lay outside the gene matches. The CDR3 sequence is 13 residues long. The CDR3 nucleotides are TGTGCCACCAGCAGTGTCCGGGACAGCAAGCAGTACTTC. This gives the protein CATSSVRDSKQYF.

This clonotype was recorded a few times. This rearrangement joins TRBV7-9 to TRBJ2-3, with D unresolved. The CDR3 has 13 amino acids. V was clipped by 0 bases and J by 6 bases, with 7 bases between them. Germline V gene lookup returns CDR1 SEHNR and CDR2 FQNEAQ (reference sequence). The CDR3 loop is CASSLAASDTQYF. CDR3 nucleotides: TGTGCCAGCAGCTTAGCGGCTTCGGATACGCAGTATTTT.